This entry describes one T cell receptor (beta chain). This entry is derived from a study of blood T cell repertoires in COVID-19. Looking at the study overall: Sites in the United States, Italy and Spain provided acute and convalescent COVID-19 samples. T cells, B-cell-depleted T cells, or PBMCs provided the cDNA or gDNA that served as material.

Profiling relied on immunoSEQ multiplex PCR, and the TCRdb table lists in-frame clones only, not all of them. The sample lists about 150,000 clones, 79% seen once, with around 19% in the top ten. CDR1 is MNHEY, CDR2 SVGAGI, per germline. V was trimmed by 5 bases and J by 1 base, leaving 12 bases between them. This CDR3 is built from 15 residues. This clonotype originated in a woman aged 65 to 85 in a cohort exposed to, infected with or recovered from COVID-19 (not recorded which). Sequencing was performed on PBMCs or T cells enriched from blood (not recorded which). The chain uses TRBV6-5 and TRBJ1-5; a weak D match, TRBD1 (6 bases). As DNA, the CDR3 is TGTGCCAGCAGTCCGGCCGGACAGAGCAATCAGCCCCAGCATTTT. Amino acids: CASSPAGQSNQPQHF.